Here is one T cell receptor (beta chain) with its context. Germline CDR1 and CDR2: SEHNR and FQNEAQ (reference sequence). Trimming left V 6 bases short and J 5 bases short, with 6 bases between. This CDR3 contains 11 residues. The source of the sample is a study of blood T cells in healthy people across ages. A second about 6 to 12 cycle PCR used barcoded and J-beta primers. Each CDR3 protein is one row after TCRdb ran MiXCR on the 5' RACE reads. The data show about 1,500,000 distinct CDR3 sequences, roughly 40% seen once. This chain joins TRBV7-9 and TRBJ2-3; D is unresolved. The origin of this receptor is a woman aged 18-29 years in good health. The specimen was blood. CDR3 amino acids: CASRALDTQYF. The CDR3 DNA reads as TGTGCCAGCAGAGCTCTAGATACGCAGTATTTT.